This T cell receptor (beta chain) was identified during a study of T cell repertoires in aging, cancer and after chemotherapy. This clonotype occurred a few times. There are 14 residues in the CDR3. Germline loops: CDR1 DFQATT, CDR2 SNEGSKA (reference sequence). V dropped 6 bases and J dropped 3 bases, with 18 bases sitting between them. A mixed TRB-A/B primer pool amplified rearranged TRB by multiplex touch-down PCR. A single record per CDR3 protein comes from TCRdb applying MiXCR to the multiplex PCR reads. The sample includes about 1,100 distinct CDR3 sequences, about 50% of them seen just once. TCR beta rearrangements were amplified from peripheral blood genomic DNA.

The TCR was taken from a human donor with a solid tumor. The donor label of this sample is uncertain. The sample consisted of blood. The gene calls are TRBV20-1 and TRBJ2-7; a possible D gene is TRBD2 (6 bases). CDR3 residues: CSAHRDGGFYEQYF. The CDR3 DNA sequence: TGCAGTGCCCACCGGGACGGGGGTTTCTACGAGCAGTACTTC.